The following is a T cell receptor beta chain sequence with its context. Its antigen is as yet unknown. This CDR3 spans 11 amino acids. Trimming took off 6 bases at V and 3 bases at J, with 8 bases between the two ends. Germline loops: CDR1 DFQATT, CDR2 SNEGSKA (reference sequence). The sample originates from a study of cytomegalovirus exposure and HLA in healthy donors. Both 60 Vbeta primers and 13 Jbeta primers went into the PCR. TCRdb's copy holds only in-frame clones and misses some; the assay was immunoSEQ multiplex PCR. Found here are 150,000 to 200,000 clones, roughly 85% of them singletons; the top ten hold more than 2%. Overall study results and limits: The study dropped some indistinguishable V segments, TRBV6-2 and TRBV6-3 among them. Highest at DRB1 and lowest at HLA-C, TCR association rates differed among HLA loci in a later analysis.

This receptor was obtained from a man younger than 35 in good health and CMV-seropositive. Sample: PBMCs. The rearrangement links TRBV20-1 to TRBJ1-2; possibly TRBD1 for D (6 bases). Written as DNA, the CDR3 is TGCAGTGCCCAGGGGCACTATGGCTACACCTTC. It encodes CSAQGHYGYTF.